These 29 T cell receptor beta chains were all obtained from the same sample, sequenced in a study of blood T cell repertoires in COVID-19 (TCRdb year 2020). To prepare the library, the immunoSEQ multiplex PCR assay was applied. What TCRdb holds here is the immuneACCESS table cut down to in-frame rearrangements. Part of the clones is not present; checked against another copy, under half of the missing clones reflect an unresolved V gene, and the others are unexplained. The sample table holds under 500,000 clones, of which roughly 90% were seen once. In total, the top ten clones hold 4% to 4.5% of the sample. Sequenced input: peripheral blood. The receptors derive from a woman aged 25 to 39 with acute or convalescent COVID-19.

This clone occurred once. V and J are TRBV7-2 and TRBJ2-1, with 7 nucleotides matching TRBD1. CDR3 length: 16 residues. Germline-derived CDR1 and CDR2 are SGHTA and FQGNSA. J gave up 5 bases and V 0 bases, and 7 bases lay outside the gene matches. DNA of the CDR3: TGTGCCAGCAGCTTAGCCCGAGGGACAGTTAACAATGAGCAGTTCTTC. Protein sequence: CASSLARGTVNNEQFF.

The V gene is TRBV28, the J gene TRBJ1-3; TRBD1 aligns across 7 bases. The germline gives CDR1 MDHEN, CDR2 SYDVKM. With 3 bases clipped from V and 2 bases from J, the junction kept 4 bases outside the gene matches. The CDR3 length is 15 residues. DNA for the CDR3: TGTGCCAGCAGTTTCAGGGGGAAAACTGGAAACACCATATATTTT. Translated, it gives CASSFRGKTGNTIYF.

In DNA form, the CDR3 reads TGTGCCAGCAGCCAAACTAGCGGGGGCCCAACAGATACGCAGTATTTT. Translated, it gives CASSQTSGGPTDTQYF. The chain joins TRBV3-1 (or the pseudogene TRBV3-2) to TRBJ2-3, with 11 bases identical to TRBD2. The CDR3 contains 16 residues. V gave up 2 bases and J gave up 3 bases; unmatched junction bases: 4. CDR1 is LGHDT, CDR2 YNNKEL, per germline (reference sequence).

The J gene is TRBJ2-1, the V gene TRBV2; 11 bases align to TRBD2. Germline loops: CDR1 SNHLY, CDR2 FYNNEI. V lost 7 bases to trimming and J lost 4 bases; unmatched junction nucleotides: 9. This CDR3 is 16 amino acids long. CDR3 region: CASKRLAGTLYNEQFF. CDR3 coding DNA: TGTGCCAGCAAACGACTAGCGGGGACCCTATACAATGAGCAGTTCTTC.

The chain recombines TRBV15 with TRBJ2-7; TRBD1 aligns across 10 bases. Germline CDR1 LNHNV, CDR2 YYDKDF (reference sequence). V lost 8 bases and J lost 5; bases outside the gene matches: 9. The CDR3 runs 14 residues. CDR3 nucleotides: TGTGCCACCGCCGGGACAGGGGCGGCCGACGAGCAGTACTTC. Encoded protein: CATAGTGAADEQYF.

A single count supports this clone. The genes are TRBV28 and TRBJ1-4; D unresolved. CDR3 length: 12 amino acids. V dropped 7 bases and J dropped 8 bases, with 11 bases sitting between them. CDR1 and CDR2 from the germline V gene are MDHEN and SYDVKM. The CDR3 nucleotides are TGTGCCAGCAAAGCGGCGGGAGAAAAACTGTTTTTT. Translation gives CASKAAGEKLFF.

This sequence joins TRBV18 and TRBJ2-2; D may be TRBD2 (5 bases). This CDR3 contains 19 residues. CDR1 is KGHSH and CDR2 is LQKENI in the germline V gene. The V end lost 5 bases, the J end lost 0 bases, and 22 bases lay between the germline ends. CDR3 sequence reads: CASSRSPSRADSNTGELFF. The CDR3 DNA sequence: TGTGCCAGCTCAAGATCCCCCTCTAGGGCGGACTCGAACACCGGGGAGCTGTTTTTT.

The chain recombines TRBV9 with TRBJ2-5; 7 bases are shared with TRBD1. Trimming cost V 4 bases and J 1 base; bases outside gene matches: 7. The CDR3 has 15 amino acids. Germline CDR1 and CDR2: SGDLS and YYNGEE. CDR3 sequence reads: CASSSSGTAQETQYF. CDR3 sequence (DNA): TGTGCCAGCAGCTCCTCCGGGACAGCCCAAGAGACCCAGTACTTC.

The chain recombines TRBV19 with TRBJ1-5; D not resolved. The CDR3 has 14 amino acids. V lost 5 bases and J 2 bases, leaving 10 bases between the germline ends. CDR1 is LNHDA, CDR2 SQIVND, per germline (reference sequence). The CDR3 loop is CASSLGGGNQPQHF. The CDR3 DNA is TGTGCCAGTAGTTTAGGAGGTGGCAATCAGCCCCAGCATTTT.

The chain joins TRBV9 to TRBJ1-2, with TRBD1 matching over 11 bases. Germline V CDR1 and CDR2: SGDLS, YYNGEE. The CDR3 spans 15 residues. The ends lost 5 bases at V and 3 bases at J; junction bases unmatched: 6. This CDR3 reads CASRAGTGGYYGYTF. The CDR3 DNA reads as TGTGCCAGCAGGGCCGGGACAGGGGGTTACTATGGCTACACCTTC. The full variable domain, its missing parts supplied by reference TRBV9 and TRBJ1-2, is DSGVTQTPKHLITATGQRVTLRCSPRSGDLSVYWYQQSLDQGLQFLIQYYNGEERAKGNILERFSAQQFPDLHSELNLSSLELGDSALYFCASRAGTGGYYGYTFGSGTRLTVV.

Here the CDR3 DNA reads TGTGCCAGCAGCCACCCCGGGACAGGTTCCTACGAGCAGTACTTC. It specifies CASSHPGTGSYEQYF. The rearrangement links TRBV3-1 (or the pseudogene TRBV3-2) to TRBJ2-7; 8 nucleotides line up with TRBD1. The CDR3 is made up of 15 amino acids. Looked up from germline, CDR1 is LGHDT and CDR2 is YNNKEL (reference sequence). J was trimmed by 1 base and V by 3 bases; bases with no gene match: 5.

The rearrangement uses TRBV4-1 and TRBJ1-1; 8 nucleotides match TRBD1. Germline CDR1 reads MGHRA; CDR2 reads YSYEKL. This CDR3 comprises 16 residues. The V gene end was trimmed by 2 bases and the J gene end by 4 bases; junction bases not matched to a gene: 9. In nucleotides, the CDR3 is TGCGCCAGCAGCCAAACTCCAGGGGGCGTCGGCACTGAAGCTTTCTTT. It is translated as CASSQTPGGVGTEAFF.

The chain employs TRBV5-1 and TRBJ1-2; perhaps TRBD1 as D (6 bases). The V end lost 0 bases, the J end lost 6 bases, and 12 bases lay between the germline ends. Germline V gives CDR1 SGHRS, CDR2 YFSETQ. This CDR3 contains 14 residues. CDR3 region: CASSLDNRVNGYTF. The CDR3 bases are TGCGCCAGCAGCTTGGATAACAGGGTGAATGGCTACACCTTC.

V and J are TRBV30 and TRBJ1-1; 8 nucleotides agree with TRBD1. CDR1 and CDR2 (germline): GTSNPN, SVGIG (reference sequence). The J segment lost 3 bases and the V segment lost 1 base, leaving 13 bases of the junction unmatched. There are 17 residues in the CDR3. Here the CDR3 DNA reads TGTGCCTGGAGTGCCCGAGGACAGGGTAGGGAGTACACTGAAGCTTTCTTT. Its protein product is CAWSARGQGREYTEAFF.

The J gene is TRBJ1-2, the V gene TRBV19; 8 bases match TRBD1. Germline V gene sequence: CDR1 LNHDA, CDR2 SQIVND (reference sequence). The CDR3 consists of 14 residues. Trimming at V came to 5 bases and at J to 4 bases, leaving 6 bases not matched to a gene. Here the CDR3 DNA reads TGTGCCAGTAGTCTATGGGGGACAGGCTATGGCTACACCTTC. It translates to CASSLWGTGYGYTF.

In DNA form, the CDR3 reads TGTGCCAGCAGCTTGGTAGCGGAAGAGACCCAGTACTTC. Its protein is CASSLVAEETQYF. The gene calls are TRBV5-4 and TRBJ2-5; possibly TRBD2 for D (6 bases). Germline-derived CDR1 and CDR2 are SGHNT and YYREEE (reference sequence). The CDR3 loop spans 13 amino acids. V was shortened by 0 bases and J by 3 bases, with 6 bases between the two germline ends. Based on the CDR3 plus reference TRBV5-4 and TRBJ2-5, the full variable domain is ETGVTQSPTHLIKTRGQQVTLRCSSQSGHNTVSWYQQALGQGPQFIFQYYREEENGRGNFPPRFSGLQFPNYSSELNVNALELDDSALYLCASSLVAEETQYFGPGTRLLVL.

This sequence joins TRBV2 and TRBJ2-5, with 8 bases fitting TRBD1. The CDR3 consists of 15 residues. The germline V gene has CDR1 SNHLY and CDR2 FYNNEI. The J segment lost 5 bases and the V segment lost 4 bases, leaving 9 bases of the junction unmatched. CDR3 protein: CASSGGQGAGETQYF. The CDR3 nucleotides read TGTGCCAGCAGTGGGGGGCAGGGGGCAGGGGAGACCCAGTACTTC.

The table lists this clone with a count of one. The chain recombines TRBV27 with TRBJ2-1; D is perhaps TRBD2 (6 bases). Germline CDR1 MNHEY, CDR2 SMNVEV (reference sequence). This CDR3 contains 13 residues. V was trimmed by 5 bases and J by 3 bases, leaving 8 bases between them. The CDR3, as DNA: TGTGCCAGCAGTCCGGGACTCTACAATGAGCAGTTCTTC. This encodes CASSPGLYNEQFF.

This clone was recorded only once. The rearrangement uses TRBV3-1 (or the pseudogene TRBV3-2) and TRBJ2-7; D may be TRBD1 (6 bases). V lost 3 bases and J lost 1, with 10 bases in between. The CDR3 sequence is 14 residues long. The V gene's germline CDR1 is LGHDT and CDR2 YNNKEL (reference sequence). The CDR3 protein is CASSQGAESYEQYF. Written as DNA, the CDR3 is TGTGCCAGCAGCCAGGGGGCTGAATCCTACGAGCAGTACTTC.

This chain connects TRBV6-5 to TRBJ2-1, with 13 positions matching TRBD2. V was pared by 0 bases and J by 9 bases, with 5 bases of the junction left unmatched. Germline-derived CDR1 and CDR2 are MNHEY and SVGAGI. CDR3 length: 16 residues. The CDR3 nucleotides are TGTGCCAGCAGTTACTCCACTAGCGGGGGGGCTAGTGAGCAGTTCTTC. Amino acids: CASSYSTSGGASEQFF.

The CDR3 here is CASTSLGETQYF. The CDR3 DNA is TGTGCCAGCACCTCCCTCGGGGAGACCCAGTACTTC. The V gene is TRBV11-2, the J gene TRBJ2-5, with no clear D. V dropped 7 bases and J dropped 5 bases, with 11 bases sitting between them. Germline assignment: CDR1 SGHAT and CDR2 FQNNGV. There are 12 residues in the CDR3.

The chain employs TRBV4-1 and TRBJ1-2, with a possible D match to TRBD1 (5 bases). Looked up from germline, CDR1 is MGHRA and CDR2 is YSYEKL. V was clipped by 1 base and J by 1 base, with 7 bases between them. CDR3 length equals 14 residues. The CDR3 nucleotides read TGCGCCAGCAGCCAAGGACAGTTTAACTATGGCTACACCTTC. This codes for CASSQGQFNYGYTF.

The chain couples TRBV29-1 to TRBJ2-4, with D maybe TRBD1 (5 bases). The CDR3 is 14 residues long. Germline V gives CDR1 SQVTM, CDR2 ANQGSEA. Trimming removed 6 bases from V and 1 base from J, with 13 bases in between. The CDR3, as DNA: TGCAGCGTCCAGGGCCAGTTGGCCAAAAACATTCAGTACTTC. It specifies CSVQGQLAKNIQYF.

This chain links TRBV5-5 with TRBJ2-3; 7 bases map to TRBD2. The CDR3 consists of 16 residues. Trimming at V came to 6 bases and at J to 2 bases, leaving 12 bases not matched to a gene. Germline loops: CDR1 SGHKS, CDR2 YYEKEE (reference sequence). The CDR3 spells CASNHEASGYTDTQYF. CDR3 DNA sequence: TGTGCCAGCAACCATGAGGCTAGCGGATACACAGATACGCAGTATTTT.

The chain employs TRBV9 and TRBJ1-5, with D maybe TRBD1 (6 bases). The ends were cut back, 4 bases at V and 4 bases at J, with 15 bases in the middle. CDR1 is SGDLS and CDR2 is YYNGEE in the germline V gene. The CDR3 spans 15 residues. In DNA, the CDR3 is TGTGCCAGCAGCCGTACCGGGGACACGAATCAGCCCCAGCATTTT. Amino acid sequence: CASSRTGDTNQPQHF.

The chain joins TRBV12-3 or TRBV12-4 to TRBJ2-7; D remains unclear. V shed 3 bases and J shed 6 bases, with 6 bases lying between them. The CDR3 loop spans 11 amino acids. This CDR3 is CASSFGLEQYF. CDR3 DNA sequence: TGTGCCAGCAGTTTTGGGCTCGAGCAGTACTTC.

The rearrangement links TRBV27 to TRBJ1-2, with TRBD1 as a possible D gene (6 bases). V dropped 5 bases and J dropped 5 bases, with 15 bases sitting between them. The CDR3 is made up of 14 amino acids. Germline loops: CDR1 MNHEY, CDR2 SMNVEV (reference sequence). The CDR3 DNA reads as TGTGCCAGCAGTCTCACCAGGGGCGGGTATGGCTACACCTTC. It specifies CASSLTRGGYGYTF.

The chain joins TRBV5-4 to TRBJ2-1, with TRBD2 matching over 11 bases. Germline V lookup: CDR1 SGHNT, CDR2 YYREEE (reference sequence). The CDR3 extends over 19 amino acids. V gave up 4 bases and J gave up 0 bases; unmatched junction bases: 12. The CDR3 DNA sequence: TGTGCCAGCAGCACAAATAGCGGGGGGGTGAGAAGCTCCTACAATGAGCAGTTCTTC. It specifies CASSTNSGGVRSSYNEQFF.

The chain has TRBV2 and TRBJ2-5, with 9 bases identical to TRBD1. Per germline, CDR1 SNHLY and CDR2 FYNNEI. Trimming removed 8 bases from V and 5 bases from J; junction bases left unmatched: 12. The CDR3 sequence is 15 residues long. In DNA, the CDR3 is TGTGCCAGCGCATATCGGGACAGGGTGGGTGAGACCCAGTACTTC. Protein: CASAYRDRVGETQYF. The variable domain in full, with the rest retrieved from reference TRBV2 and TRBJ2-5, is EPEVTQTPSHQVTQMGQEVILRCVPISNHLYFYWYRQILGQKVEFLVSFYNNEISEKSEIFDDQFSVERPDGSNFTLKIRSTKLEDSAMYFCASAYRDRVGETQYFGPGTRLLVL.